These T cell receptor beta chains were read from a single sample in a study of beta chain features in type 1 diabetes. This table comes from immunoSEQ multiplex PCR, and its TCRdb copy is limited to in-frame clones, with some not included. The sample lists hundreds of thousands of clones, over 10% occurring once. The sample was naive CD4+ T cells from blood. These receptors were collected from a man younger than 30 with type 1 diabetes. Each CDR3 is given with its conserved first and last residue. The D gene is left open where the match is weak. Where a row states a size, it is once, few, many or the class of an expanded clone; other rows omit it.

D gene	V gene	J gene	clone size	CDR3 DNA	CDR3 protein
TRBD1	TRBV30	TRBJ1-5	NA	TGTGCCTGGAGTGGACAGGGGCAGCCCCAGCATTTT	CAWSGQGQPQHF
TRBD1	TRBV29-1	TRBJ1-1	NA	TGCAGCGCCGACAGGGGCACTGAAGCTTTCTTT	CSADRGTEAFF
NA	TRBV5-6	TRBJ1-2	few	TGTGCCAGCAGCTTTTATTTAGTAACTAACTATGGCTACACCTTC	CASSFYLVTNYGYTF
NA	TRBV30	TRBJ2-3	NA	TGTGCCGGTTCTCACACAGATACGCAGTATTTT	CAGSHTDTQYF
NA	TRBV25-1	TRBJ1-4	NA	TGTGCCAGCTCACCGGACCCGAGGACTAATGAAAAACTGTTTTTT	CASSPDPRTNEKLFF
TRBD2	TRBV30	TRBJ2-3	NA	TGTGCCTGGAGTGTTGGCCTTGGCGGGGGGGCAGTTACGCAGTATTTT	CAWSVGLGGGAVTQYF
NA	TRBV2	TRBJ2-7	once	TGTGCCAGCTCCAGGGGGGGTTACGGAAGCTCCTACGAGCAGTACTTC	CASSRGGYGSSYEQYF
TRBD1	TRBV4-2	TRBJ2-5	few	TGTGCCAGCAGCCAAAGACAGGGGGAGGGAGAGACCCAGTACTTC	CASSQRQGEGETQYF
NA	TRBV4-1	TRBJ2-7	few	TGCGCCAGCAGCGTAGGGGATGTCCTACGGGAGCAGTACTTC	CASSVGDVLREQYF
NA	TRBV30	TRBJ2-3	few	TGTGCCCGGCAGGTCCTTATGGCAGATACGCAGTATTTT	CARQVLMADTQYF
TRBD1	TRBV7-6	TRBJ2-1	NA	TGTGCCAGCAGCTTAGTAGGGACAGGGGCCATCCAGAATGAGCAGTTCTTC	CASSLVGTGAIQNEQFF
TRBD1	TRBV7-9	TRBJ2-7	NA	TGTGCCAGCAGCCCCGGACAGGGGCCCTCCTACGAGCAGTACTTC	CASSPGQGPSYEQYF
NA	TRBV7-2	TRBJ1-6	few	TGTGCCAGCAGCTTAGGGGGGCAGGGGAGCTCACCCCTCCACTTT	CASSLGGQGSSPLHF
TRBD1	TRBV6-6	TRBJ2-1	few	TGTGCCAGCAGTTACTCGGCAGGGGGCACCTACAATGAGCAGTTCTTC	CASSYSAGGTYNEQFF
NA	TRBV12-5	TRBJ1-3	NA	TGTGCTAGTGGTTTGGCCGCCTCCCCCGGGATCTCTGGAAACACCATATATTTT	CASGLAASPGISGNTIYF
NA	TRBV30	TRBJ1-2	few	TGTGCCTGGAGTGTACAGGACAGTGGAGGCTACACCTTC	CAWSVQDSGGYTF
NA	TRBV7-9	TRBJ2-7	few	TGTGCCAGCAGCTTAGGTGCAGACCCCTACGAGCAGTACTTC	CASSLGADPYEQYF
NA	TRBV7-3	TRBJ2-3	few	TGTGCCAGCAGCTTTATCGGGAGAACAGATACGCAGTATTTT	CASSFIGRTDTQYF
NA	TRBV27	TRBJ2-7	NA	TGTGCCAGCAGTTTATCGACGGGCGCCTCCTACGAGCAGTACTTC	CASSLSTGASYEQYF
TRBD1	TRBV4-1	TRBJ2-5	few	TGCGCCAGCAGCCACTCCCGGGACAGCTGGGAGATGTACCAAGAGACCCAGTACTTC	CASSHSRDSWEMYQETQYF
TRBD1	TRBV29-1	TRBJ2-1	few	TGCAGCGTGGGGGACAGGGCAAGGTCCTACAATGAGCAGTTCTTC	CSVGDRARSYNEQFF
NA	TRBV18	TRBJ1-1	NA	TGTGCCAGCTCACCAGACGCGAACACTGAAGCTTTCTTT	CASSPDANTEAFF
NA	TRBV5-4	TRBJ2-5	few	TGTGCCAGCAGCTCGCGAGAGGGCCTGGCCCAAGAGACCCAGTACTTC	CASSSREGLAQETQYF